What follows describes a single TCR beta chain. The repertoire was sequenced with immunoSEQ multiplex PCR; TCRdb's copy has only in-frame clones and lacks some. The profile shows about 270,000 clones, more than 80% of them singletons. The CDR3 extends over 15 amino acids. Germline CDR1 MNHEY, CDR2 SMNVEV (reference sequence). After removal of 4 bases from V and 6 bases from J, the junction contained 12 bases not matched to a gene. The sample is drawn from a study of blood T cell repertoires in COVID-19. About the research overall: Specimens from acute and convalescent COVID-19 originated in the United States, Italy and Spain.

The origin of this receptor is a woman in her twenties or thirties with acute COVID-19. The rearrangement links TRBV27 to TRBJ2-7; 7 nucleotides match TRBD1. The sequenced material came from PBMCs or T cells enriched from blood (not recorded which). The CDR3 bases are TGTGCCAGCAGTTGGGACAGCCCACCTATCGGCGAGCAGTACTTC. Its translation: CASSWDSPPIGEQYF.